This T cell receptor (beta chain) was identified in a study of blood T cells in healthy people across ages. Sample-barcoded 5' priming and a J-beta primer mix drove a second PCR of 7 to 11 cycles. Each cDNA molecule received a tag from a template-switch adaptor that had 12 random nucleotides. TCRdb called the 5' RACE reads again in MiXCR, with one record for every CDR3 protein. The table lists about 400,000 distinct CDR3 sequences, roughly half of them singletons. The V segment lost 5 bases and the J segment 8 bases; nucleotides outside the gene matches: 10. Germline CDR1 reads SGHTA; CDR2 reads FQGTGA. The CDR3 spans 15 residues.

The chain combines TRBV7-3 with TRBJ2-1, with 9 bases fitting TRBD2. The source of this sequence is a man aged 55 to 70 in good health. Source material: blood. DNA of the CDR3: TGTGCCAGCAGCCCGACGACTAGCGGTTACGATGAGCAGTTCTTC. Its translation is CASSPTTSGYDEQFF.